The clone carrying this T cell receptor (beta chain) has a handful of counts. The antigen is unknown. Isolation of PBMCs was performed on 8.5 to 10 ml fresh peripheral blood. The data stem from a study of T cells in Graves' hyperthyroidism and ophthalmopathy. Study in general: Peripheral blood was acquired at first diagnosis, ahead of any therapy whatsoever.

Study-level results: Among clonotypes expanded in thyroid above 0.001, most were also found in blood. Model-based prediction identified ophthalmopathy a median about 6 months prior to its onset.

Germline values: CDR1 SGHDN, CDR2 FVKESK. This CDR3 is 14 amino acids long. Trimming pared 0 bases from V and 7 bases from J, leaving 12 bases between. The source material, RNA transcripts, was used to amplify TCR beta CDR3 regions. Using the HTBI primer set, a first-round RT-PCR was run on the TCR CDR3. TCRdb called the multiplex PCR reads again in MiXCR, with one record for every CDR3 protein. The repertoire consists of around 560,000 distinct CDR3 sequences, with 16% occurring once and the leading ten covering 15% to 20%. The chain is built from TRBV14 and TRBJ2-5; D uncertain. Specimen: blood. This clonotype originated in a woman aged 18 to 35 with Graves' hyperthyroidism. The CDR3: CASSQDRKAGTQYF. Here the CDR3 DNA reads TGTGCCAGCAGCCAAGATCGGAAGGCCGGGACCCAGTACTTC. The variable domain in full, completed from reference TRBV14 and TRBJ2-5, reads EAGVTQFPSHSVIEKGQTVTLRCDPISGHDNLYWYRRVMGKEIKFLLHFVKESKQDESGMPNNRFLAERTGGTYSTLKVQPAELEDSGVYFCASSQDRKAGTQYFGPGTRLLVL.